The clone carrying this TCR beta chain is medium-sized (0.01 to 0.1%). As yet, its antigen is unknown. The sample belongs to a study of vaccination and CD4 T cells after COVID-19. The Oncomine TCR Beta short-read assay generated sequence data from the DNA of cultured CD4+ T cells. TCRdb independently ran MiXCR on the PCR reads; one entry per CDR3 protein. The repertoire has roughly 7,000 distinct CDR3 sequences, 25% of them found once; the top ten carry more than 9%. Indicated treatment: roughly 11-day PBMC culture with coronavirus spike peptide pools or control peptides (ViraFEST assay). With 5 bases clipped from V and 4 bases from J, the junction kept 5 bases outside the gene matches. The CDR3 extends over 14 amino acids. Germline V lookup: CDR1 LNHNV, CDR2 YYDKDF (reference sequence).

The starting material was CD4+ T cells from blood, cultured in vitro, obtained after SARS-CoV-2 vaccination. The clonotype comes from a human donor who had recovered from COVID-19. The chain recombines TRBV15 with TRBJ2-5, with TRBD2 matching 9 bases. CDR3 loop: CATSLSGRLETQYF. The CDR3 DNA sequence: TGTGCCACCAGCCTTAGCGGGAGATTAGAGACCCAGTACTTC.